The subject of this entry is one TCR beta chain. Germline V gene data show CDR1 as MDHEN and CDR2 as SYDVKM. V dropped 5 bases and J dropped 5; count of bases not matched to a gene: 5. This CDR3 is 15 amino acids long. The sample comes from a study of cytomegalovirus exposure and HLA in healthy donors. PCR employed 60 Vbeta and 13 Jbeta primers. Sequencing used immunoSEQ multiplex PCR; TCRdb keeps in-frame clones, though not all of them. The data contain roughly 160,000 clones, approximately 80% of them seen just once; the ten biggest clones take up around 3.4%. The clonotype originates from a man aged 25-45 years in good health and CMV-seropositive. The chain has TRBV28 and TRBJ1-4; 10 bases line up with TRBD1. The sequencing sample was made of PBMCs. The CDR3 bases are TGTGCCAGCAGTGACCCGGGACAGGGGAATGAAAAACTGTTTTTT. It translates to CASSDPGQGNEKLFF.